The rows below give T cell receptor beta chains drawn from one sample of a study of blood T cell repertoires in COVID-19. TCRdb's copy holds only in-frame clones and misses some; the assay was immunoSEQ multiplex PCR. Of about 140,000 clones in the sample, approximately 82% were seen once. Sequenced sample: peripheral blood. These receptors came from a human donor in a cohort sampled during active COVID-19. The CDR3 runs from the conserved cysteine through the conserved F or W. Fields, in order: D gene, V gene, CDR3 protein. A D gene is named only where the DNA matches it firmly.

D: NA
V: TRBV3-1/TRBV3-2
CDR3: CASSQRGGLRVQPQHF

D: TRBD1
V: TRBV7-2
CDR3: CASSPGQTRVYGYTF

D: NA
V: TRBV4-1
CDR3: CASSPGGRLRTDTQYF

D: NA
V: TRBV7-3
CDR3: CASSLTLMNTEAFF

D: TRBD2
V: TRBV7-2
CDR3: CASSLGGSGRGTGELFF

D: NA
V: TRBV7-2
CDR3: CATRRGRDTEAFF

D: NA
V: TRBV2
CDR3: CASSAEGGSSTEAFF

D: TRBD1
V: TRBV27
CDR3: CASRDRASYEQYF

D: NA
V: TRBV4-3
CDR3: CASSQVFYNEQFF

D: TRBD2
V: TRBV28
CDR3: CASSSPGLAGGPPGEQFF

D: NA
V: TRBV5-6
CDR3: CASSLWPETQYF

D: NA
V: TRBV19
CDR3: CASRPTGFNSYEQYF

D: TRBD1
V: TRBV7-2
CDR3: CASSLALGTDSEQFF

D: NA
V: TRBV6-5
CDR3: CASSWRRNNEQFF

D: TRBD1
V: TRBV2
CDR3: CASSVDRGAYNEQFF

D: NA
V: TRBV5-1
CDR3: CASSFGGSYSGNTIYF

D: TRBD2
V: TRBV28
CDR3: CASRASGIHYEQYF

D: TRBD1
V: TRBV7-2
CDR3: CASSLAGTGGSEAFF

D: TRBD1
V: TRBV5-1
CDR3: CASSFLGTVTSPIISPLHF

D: NA
V: TRBV10-1
CDR3: CARLQGTQPQHF

D: TRBD1
V: TRBV3-1/TRBV3-2
CDR3: CASSLGQSYGYTF

D: NA
V: TRBV19
CDR3: CASSIGAAPYNEQFF

D: NA
V: TRBV29-1
CDR3: CSVGDTQYF

D: NA
V: TRBV6-6
CDR3: CASINRQSSYNEQFF

D: NA
V: TRBV6-5
CDR3: CASSPRGLNEKLFF

D: TRBD1
V: TRBV25-1
CDR3: CASRTGFGETQYF

D: NA
V: TRBV19
CDR3: CASSRQRQNIQYF

D: TRBD1
V: TRBV5-5
CDR3: CASKLSPGQDHRYEQYF

D: TRBD2
V: TRBV28
CDR3: CASSPDMGLAGAKNIQYF

D: NA
V: TRBV25-1
CDR3: CASSEYPSDSYNSPLHF

D: NA
V: TRBV3-1/TRBV3-2
CDR3: CASSQESAASSYEQYF

D: NA
V: TRBV19
CDR3: CASSPRLTGELFF

D: NA
V: TRBV6-5
CDR3: CATMGAANEKLFF

D: NA
V: TRBV5-1
CDR3: CASRDFLSRRSEQYF

D: NA
V: TRBV2
CDR3: CASSTGTSNTEAFF

D: NA
V: TRBV18
CDR3: CASSLAPPAEAFF

D: TRBD1
V: TRBV27
CDR3: CASSFGTGSVSNQPQHF

D: TRBD2
V: TRBV18
CDR3: CASSPLAGGEQFF

D: NA
V: TRBV7-8
CDR3: CASSSFALTYEQFF

D: NA
V: TRBV6-6
CDR3: CASSYSVQSSYNEQFF

D: NA
V: TRBV6-5
CDR3: CASSYQISAAKAFF

D: TRBD1
V: TRBV7-8
CDR3: CASSQRGTGISYEQYF

D: TRBD1
V: TRBV9
CDR3: CASSVGDRIWGANVLTF

D: NA
V: TRBV15
CDR3: CATPRQGNTGELFF

D: TRBD1
V: TRBV28
CDR3: CASSATGTGSYGYTF

D: NA
V: TRBV7-9
CDR3: CASSLQGWVNQETQYF

D: NA
V: TRBV4-1
CDR3: CASSQDNLQGKMTQYF

D: NA
V: TRBV7-8
CDR3: CASSISSGRMNTEAFF

D: NA
V: TRBV19
CDR3: CASSIDGGGGTDTQYF

D: NA
V: TRBV29-1
CDR3: CSVDRSTPEQFF

D: TRBD2
V: TRBV2
CDR3: CASRPGLASYEQYF

D: TRBD1
V: TRBV15
CDR3: CATSRKDRGLSNQPQHF

D: NA
V: TRBV13
CDR3: CASGVVTETQYF

D: NA
V: TRBV19
CDR3: CASSIRPGGEKLFF

D: NA
V: TRBV27
CDR3: CASSSLGTGSRGKGYTF

D: NA
V: TRBV6-6
CDR3: CASSSLGGPQPQHF

D: TRBD1
V: TRBV5-1
CDR3: CASSLEGQTYQPQHF

D: NA
V: TRBV7-8
CDR3: CASSLSLKETQYF

D: NA
V: TRBV7-2
CDR3: CASSLRDLHNEQFF

D: NA
V: TRBV19
CDR3: CASSIIGRTSTDTQYF